The TCR beta chain under discussion was sequenced for a study of long-term antiretroviral therapy in people with HIV. The CDR3 covers 16 residues. CDR1 and CDR2 (germline): SGHDN, FVKESK. Between the trimmed V and J ends, which lost 1 base and 4 bases, there was a span of 15 bases. The authors ran the immunoSEQ assay, v3.0, at survey level. TCRdb's table, derived via immunoSEQ multiplex PCR, lists solely in-frame clones and lacks some. The sample includes tens of thousands of clones, 82% seen only once; the top ten take approximately 12%. Here the sequenced sample was unsorted PBMCs, taken around 2.5 years after starting antiretroviral therapy. The clonotype originates from a man aged 35 to 55 with HIV. The chain joins TRBV14 to TRBJ2-3; no firm D call. The DNA of the CDR3 is TGTGCCAGCAGCCAAGGGCGGAACATCCCCTCAGATACGCAGTATTTT. Translation gives CASSQGRNIPSDTQYF.